This T cell receptor beta chain emerged from a study of CD8+ T cells in alopecia areata. The wider study: The tofacitinib course ran for 6 to 18 months and was followed by 6 months off drug. Affected scalp percentage gauged treated patients' severity. Study results and limitations: An increase in clonality over normal scalp was evident in lesional scalp, especially alopecia totalis/universalis.

Treatment denoted: oral pan-JAK inhibitor, 5-10 mg twice daily. A few counts support this clone. What it recognizes is unknown. Germline CDR1 and CDR2: SGHRS and YFSETQ. Trimming pared 2 bases from V and 4 bases from J, leaving 3 bases between. The CDR3 has 12 amino acids. Once RNA had been extracted, it was reverse transcribed into cDNA to act as the sequencing template. This table comes from immunoSEQ multiplex PCR, and its TCRdb copy is limited to in-frame clones, with some not included. The repertoire holds over 150,000 clones, with about 62% as singletons. The sample here was CD4+ T cells sorted from blood, taken at week 24, from a patient treated with tofacitinib. The clonotype comes from a human donor with alopecia areata. This chain connects TRBV5-1 to TRBJ2-2; D is unresolved. The CDR3 nucleotides read TGCGCCAGCAGCTTTTCCACCGGGGAGCTGTTTTTT. Its translation is CASSFSTGELFF.